The clone carrying this T cell receptor (beta chain) came up a few times. The antigen is unknown. CDR3 length: 11 amino acids. Between the trimmed V and J ends, which lost 7 bases and 4 bases, there was a span of 5 bases. CDR1 is SGHDT, CDR2 YYEEEE, per germline. This specimen belongs to a study of T cell repertoires in cytomegalovirus infection. Whole-study context: Through public TCR beta signatures, both CMV infection and matching HLA type were indicated. Study results and limitations: The study found HLA-C-restricted CMV-specific TCR beta clonotypes dominating the ex vivo response.

In TCRdb, the reads were re-called with MiXCR into one record per CDR3 protein. The sample has roughly 240,000 distinct CDR3 sequences, 6.5% seen once; the top ten hold less than 7.5%. The chain couples TRBV5-6 to TRBJ2-2; no clear D. The sequence was collected from a human donor in good health (CMV status not recorded). Some clones in this sample may be carry-over from other donors' samples. The sequenced sample consisted of PBMCs. The DNA of the CDR3 is TGTGCCAGCGGCATCACCGGGGAGCTGTTTTTT. Amino acid sequence: CASGITGELFF.